This T cell receptor beta chain was retrieved from a study of PD-1 blockade in classical Hodgkin lymphoma. Profiling relied on immunoSEQ multiplex PCR, and the TCRdb table lists in-frame clones only, not all of them. The table shows approximately 44,000 clones, with 65% to 80% occurring only once. Every one of the patients relapsed after autologous stem cell transplantation (brentuximab vedotin exposure was variable). This CDR3 region has 14 residues. The germline CDR1 and CDR2 sequences are MGHDK and SYGVNS. The V and J ends lost 3 bases and 7 bases respectively, with 15 bases between them. This chain joins TRBV25-1 and TRBJ2-5; D may be TRBD1 (6 bases). The sequences come from peripheral blood mononuclear cells (PBMCs), collected at baseline. The receptor's source is a human donor with classical Hodgkin lymphoma. CDR3 amino acids: CASSEQGYSGTQYF. The CDR3 coding sequence is TGTGCCAGCAGTGAGCAGGGGTATTCTGGGACCCAGTACTTC.